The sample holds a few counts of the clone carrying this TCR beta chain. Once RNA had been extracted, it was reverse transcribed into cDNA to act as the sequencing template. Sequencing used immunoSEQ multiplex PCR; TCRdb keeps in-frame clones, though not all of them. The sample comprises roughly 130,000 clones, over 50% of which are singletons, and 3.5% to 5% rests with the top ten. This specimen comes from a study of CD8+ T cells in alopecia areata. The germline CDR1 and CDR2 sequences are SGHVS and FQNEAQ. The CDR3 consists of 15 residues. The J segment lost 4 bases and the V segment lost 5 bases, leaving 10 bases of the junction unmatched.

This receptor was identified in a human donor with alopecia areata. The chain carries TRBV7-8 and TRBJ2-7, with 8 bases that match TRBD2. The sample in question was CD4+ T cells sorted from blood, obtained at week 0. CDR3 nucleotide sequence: TGTGCCAGCAGCAGGAGTCCAGCGGGAGTGTACGAGCAGTACTTC. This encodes CASSRSPAGVYEQYF.